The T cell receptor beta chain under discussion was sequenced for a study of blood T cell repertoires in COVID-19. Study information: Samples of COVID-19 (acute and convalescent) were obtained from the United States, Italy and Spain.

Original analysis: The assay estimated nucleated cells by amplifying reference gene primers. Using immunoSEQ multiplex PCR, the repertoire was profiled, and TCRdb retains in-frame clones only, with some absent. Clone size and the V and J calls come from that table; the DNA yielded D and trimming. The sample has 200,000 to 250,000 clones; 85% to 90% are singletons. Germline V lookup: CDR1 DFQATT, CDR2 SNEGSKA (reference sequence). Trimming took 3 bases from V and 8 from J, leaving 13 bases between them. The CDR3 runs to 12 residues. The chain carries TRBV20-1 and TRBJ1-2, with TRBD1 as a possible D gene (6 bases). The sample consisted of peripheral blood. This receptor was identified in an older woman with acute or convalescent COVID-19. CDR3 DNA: TGCAGTGCTAGTCGCCAGGGGAAAGGCTACACCTTC. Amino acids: CSASRQGKGYTF.